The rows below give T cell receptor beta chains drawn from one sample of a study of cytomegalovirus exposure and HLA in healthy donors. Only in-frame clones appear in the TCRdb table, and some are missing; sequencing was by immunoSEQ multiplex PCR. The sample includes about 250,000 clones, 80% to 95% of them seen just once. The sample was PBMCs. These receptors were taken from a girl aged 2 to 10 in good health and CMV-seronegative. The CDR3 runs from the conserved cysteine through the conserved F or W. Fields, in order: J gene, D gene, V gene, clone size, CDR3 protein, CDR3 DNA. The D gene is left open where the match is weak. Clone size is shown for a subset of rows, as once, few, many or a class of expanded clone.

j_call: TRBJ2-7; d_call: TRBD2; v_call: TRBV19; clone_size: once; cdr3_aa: CASSIEAGVNYEQYF; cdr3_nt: TGTGCCAGTAGTATCGAGGCGGGAGTAAACTACGAGCAGTACTTC
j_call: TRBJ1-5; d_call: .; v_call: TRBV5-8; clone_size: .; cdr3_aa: CASELWPQHF; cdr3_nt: TGTGCCAGCGAGCTCTGGCCCCAGCATTTT
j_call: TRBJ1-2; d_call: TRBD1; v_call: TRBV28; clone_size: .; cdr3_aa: CATRGQGMVYGYTF; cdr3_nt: TGTGCCACCAGGGGGCAGGGGATGGTCTATGGCTACACCTTC
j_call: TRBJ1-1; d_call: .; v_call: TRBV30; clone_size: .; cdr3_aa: CAWIGKRLEAFF; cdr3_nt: TGTGCCTGGATCGGAAAGAGACTTGAAGCTTTCTTT
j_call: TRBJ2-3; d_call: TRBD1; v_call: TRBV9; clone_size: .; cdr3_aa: CASSGQGKDTQYF; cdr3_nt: TGTGCCAGCAGCGGACAGGGAAAGGATACGCAGTATTTT
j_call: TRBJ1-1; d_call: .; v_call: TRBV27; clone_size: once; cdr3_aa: CASSRRKPTGSTEAFF; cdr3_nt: TGTGCCAGCAGTCGCCGAAAACCTACCGGGAGCACTGAAGCTTTCTTT
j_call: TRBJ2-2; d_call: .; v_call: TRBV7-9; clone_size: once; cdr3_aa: CASSPQGTGELFF; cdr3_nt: TGTGCCAGCAGCCCACAGGGAACCGGGGAGCTGTTTTTT
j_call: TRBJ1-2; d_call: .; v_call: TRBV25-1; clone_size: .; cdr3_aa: CASSDVYNYGYTF; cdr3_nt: TGTGCCAGCAGTGATGTATATAACTATGGCTACACCTTC
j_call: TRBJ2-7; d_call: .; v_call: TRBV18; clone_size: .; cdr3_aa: CASSTVFNDEQYF; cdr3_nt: TGTGCCAGCTCAACAGTGTTTAACGACGAGCAGTACTTC
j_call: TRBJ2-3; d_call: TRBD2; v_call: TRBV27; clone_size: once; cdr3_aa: CATREPSGGSDTQYF; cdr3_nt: TGTGCCACCCGAGAGCCTAGCGGGGGTTCAGATACGCAGTATTTT
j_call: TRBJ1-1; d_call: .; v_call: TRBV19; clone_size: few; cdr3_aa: CASSPSGLWAEAFF; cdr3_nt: TGTGCCAGTAGTCCTTCAGGGTTGTGGGCTGAAGCTTTCTTT
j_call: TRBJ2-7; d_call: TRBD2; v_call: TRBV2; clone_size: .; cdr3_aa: CASSKTSGGSYEQYF; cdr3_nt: TGTGCCAGCAGTAAGACTAGCGGGGGGTCCTACGAGCAGTACTTC
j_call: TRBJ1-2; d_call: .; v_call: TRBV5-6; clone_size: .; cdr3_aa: CASSLYRDFDYGYTF; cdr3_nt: TGTGCCAGCAGCCTTTATAGGGACTTTGATTATGGCTACACCTTC
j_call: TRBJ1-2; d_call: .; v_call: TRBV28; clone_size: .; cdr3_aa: CASSPDTNYGYTF; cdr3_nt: TGTGCCAGCAGCCCGGACACTAACTATGGCTACACCTTC
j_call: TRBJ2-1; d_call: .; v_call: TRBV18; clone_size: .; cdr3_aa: CASSPLVDSGTYNEQFF; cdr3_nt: TGTGCCAGCTCACCGCTAGTAGACAGTGGCACCTACAATGAGCAGTTCTTC
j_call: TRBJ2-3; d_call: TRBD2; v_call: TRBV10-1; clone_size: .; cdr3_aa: CASSAGLAGVTDTQYF; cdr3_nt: TGCGCCAGCAGCGCCGGACTAGCGGGGGTTACAGATACGCAGTATTTT
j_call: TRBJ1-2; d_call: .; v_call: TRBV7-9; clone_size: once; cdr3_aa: CASSDGGADGYTF; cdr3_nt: TGTGCCAGCAGCGACGGGGGAGCCGATGGCTACACCTTC
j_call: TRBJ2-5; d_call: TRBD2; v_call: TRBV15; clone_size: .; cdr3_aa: CATSSGGETQYF; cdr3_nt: TGTGCCACCTCTTCGGGGGGAGAGACCCAGTACTTC
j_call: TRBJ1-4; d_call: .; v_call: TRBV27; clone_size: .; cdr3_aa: CASSWTVGGEKLFF; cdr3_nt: TGTGCCAGCAGTTGGACAGTCGGGGGGGAAAAACTGTTTTTT
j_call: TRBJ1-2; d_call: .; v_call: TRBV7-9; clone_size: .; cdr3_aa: CSSSPPSPGYTF; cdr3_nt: TGTTCCAGCAGCCCCCCGAGTCCTGGCTACACCTTC
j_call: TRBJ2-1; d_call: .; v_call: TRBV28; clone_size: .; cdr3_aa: CASSLLHEQFF; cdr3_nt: TGTGCCAGCAGTCTCCTCCATGAGCAGTTCTTC
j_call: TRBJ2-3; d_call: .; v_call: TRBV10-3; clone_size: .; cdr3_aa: CAISGNSIASTDTQYF; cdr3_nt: TGTGCCATCAGTGGGAACTCGATAGCTAGCACAGATACGCAGTATTTT
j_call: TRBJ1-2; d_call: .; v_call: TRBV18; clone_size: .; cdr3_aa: CASSPLSQAGGYTF; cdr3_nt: TGTGCCAGCTCACCTCTGTCCCAGGCTGGTGGCTACACCTTC
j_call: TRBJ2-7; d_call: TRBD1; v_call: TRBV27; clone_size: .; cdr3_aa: CASRLDRGPSEQYF; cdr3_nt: TGTGCCAGCAGGTTAGACAGGGGTCCCAGCGAGCAGTACTTC
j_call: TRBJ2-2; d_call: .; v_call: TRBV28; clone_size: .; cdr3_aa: CASTRPGSYTGELFF; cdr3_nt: TGTGCCAGTACACGGCCGGGGAGCTACACCGGGGAGCTGTTTTTT
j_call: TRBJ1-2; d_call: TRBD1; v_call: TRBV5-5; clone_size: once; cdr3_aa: CASSVTGTGGVNGYTF; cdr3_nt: TGTGCCAGCAGCGTGACCGGGACAGGGGGCGTTAATGGCTACACCTTC
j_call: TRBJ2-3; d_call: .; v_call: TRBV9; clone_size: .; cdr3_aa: CASSVAGATDTQYF; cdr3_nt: TGTGCCAGCAGCGTAGCGGGAGCGACAGATACGCAGTATTTT
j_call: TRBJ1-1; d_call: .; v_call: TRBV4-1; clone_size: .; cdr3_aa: CASSQVEVGFEAFF; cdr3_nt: TGCGCCAGCAGCCAAGTCGAAGTTGGCTTTGAAGCTTTCTTT
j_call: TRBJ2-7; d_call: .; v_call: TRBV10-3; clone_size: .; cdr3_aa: CASTGTFYEQYF; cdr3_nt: TGTGCCTCAACCGGGACTTTCTACGAGCAGTACTTC
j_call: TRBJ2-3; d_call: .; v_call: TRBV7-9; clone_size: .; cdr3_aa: CASSYSGSTDTQYF; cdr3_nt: TGTGCCAGCAGCTATAGCGGTAGCACAGATACGCAGTATTTT
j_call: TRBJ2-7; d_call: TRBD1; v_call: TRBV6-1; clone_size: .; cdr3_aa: CASSGSGTGFHEQYF; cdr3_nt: TGTGCCAGCAGCGGCTCCGGGACAGGGTTCCACGAGCAGTACTTC
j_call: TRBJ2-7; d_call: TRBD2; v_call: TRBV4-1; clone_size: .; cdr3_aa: CASSQGGTSGTYEQYF; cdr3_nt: TGCGCCAGCAGCCAAGGGGGGACTAGCGGGACCTACGAGCAGTACTTC
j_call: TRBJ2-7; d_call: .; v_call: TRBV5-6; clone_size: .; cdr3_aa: CASSPGQSYEQYF; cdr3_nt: TGTGCCAGCAGCCCCGGACAGTCCTACGAGCAGTACTTC
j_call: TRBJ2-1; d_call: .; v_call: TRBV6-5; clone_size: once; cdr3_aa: CASGAGPYNEQFF; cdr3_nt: TGTGCCAGCGGGGCAGGGCCCTACAATGAGCAGTTCTTC
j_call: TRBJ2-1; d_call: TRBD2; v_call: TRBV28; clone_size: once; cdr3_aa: CASSLSGGSSYNEQFF; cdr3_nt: TGTGCCAGCAGTTTATCGGGGGGTAGCTCCTACAATGAGCAGTTCTTC
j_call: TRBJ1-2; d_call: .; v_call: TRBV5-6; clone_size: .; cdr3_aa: CASSLGPGGYTF; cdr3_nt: TGTGCCAGCAGCTTGGGGCCGGGTGGCTACACCTTC
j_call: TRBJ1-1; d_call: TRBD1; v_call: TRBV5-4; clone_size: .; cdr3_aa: CASSPWTGELTEAFF; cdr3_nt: TGTGCCAGCAGCCCCTGGACAGGGGAATTAACTGAAGCTTTCTTT
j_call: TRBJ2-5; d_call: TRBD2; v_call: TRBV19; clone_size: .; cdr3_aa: CASRVGGTETQYF; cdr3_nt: TGTGCCAGTAGAGTGGGGGGGACGGAGACCCAGTACTTC
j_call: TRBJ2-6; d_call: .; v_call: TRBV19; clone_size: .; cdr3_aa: CASSIQRGQASGANVLTF; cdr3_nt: TGTGCCAGTAGTATTCAGCGGGGACAGGCCTCTGGGGCCAACGTCCTGACTTTC
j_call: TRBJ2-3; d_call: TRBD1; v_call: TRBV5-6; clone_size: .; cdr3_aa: CASSGDRVRRTDTQYF; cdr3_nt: TGTGCCAGCAGCGGGGACAGGGTCCGTCGCACAGATACGCAGTATTTT
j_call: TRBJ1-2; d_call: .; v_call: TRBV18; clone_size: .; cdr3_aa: CASSRGDDYGYTF; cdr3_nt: TGTGCCAGCTCACGGGGGGATGACTATGGCTACACCTTC
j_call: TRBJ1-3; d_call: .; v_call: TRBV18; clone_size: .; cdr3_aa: CASSPLNRDIAGNTIYF; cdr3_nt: TGTGCCAGCTCACCACTAAACAGGGACATTGCCGGAAACACCATATATTTT
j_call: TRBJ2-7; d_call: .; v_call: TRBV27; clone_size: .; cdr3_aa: CASSGGEAVYEQYF; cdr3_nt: TGTGCCAGCAGCGGGGGAGAGGCGGTCTACGAGCAGTACTTC
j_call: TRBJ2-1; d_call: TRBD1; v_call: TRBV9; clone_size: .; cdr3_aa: CASSETGGSYNEQFF; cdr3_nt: TGTGCCAGCAGCGAGACAGGGGGATCCTACAATGAGCAGTTCTTC
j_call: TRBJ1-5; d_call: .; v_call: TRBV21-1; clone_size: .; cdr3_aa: CASSKAGQGRAQPQHF; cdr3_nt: TGTGCCAGCAGCAAAGCGGGGCAGGGAAGGGCTCAGCCCCAGCATTTT
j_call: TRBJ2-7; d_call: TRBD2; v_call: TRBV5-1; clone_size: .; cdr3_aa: CASRGGLAGDYEQYF; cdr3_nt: TGCGCCAGCAGGGGAGGACTAGCGGGGGACTACGAGCAGTACTTC
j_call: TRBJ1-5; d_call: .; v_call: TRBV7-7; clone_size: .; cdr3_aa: CASSLDTNQPQHF; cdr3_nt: TGTGCCAGCAGCCTCGACACAAATCAGCCCCAGCATTTT
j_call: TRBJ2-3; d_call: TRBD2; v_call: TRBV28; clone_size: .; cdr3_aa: CASSLCPPRLAGVYCADTQYF; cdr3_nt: TGTGCCAGCAGTTTATGCCCCCCTCGACTAGCGGGGGTATATTGTGCAGATACGCAGTATTTT
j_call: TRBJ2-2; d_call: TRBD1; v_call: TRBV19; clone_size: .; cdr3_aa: CASSISSRGTNTGELFF; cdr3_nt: TGTGCCAGTAGTATTTCCTCCAGGGGGACCAACACCGGGGAGCTGTTTTTT
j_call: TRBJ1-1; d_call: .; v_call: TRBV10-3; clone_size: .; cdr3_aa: CAISLAENTEAFF; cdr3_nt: TGTGCCATCAGTCTAGCGGAGAACACTGAAGCTTTCTTT
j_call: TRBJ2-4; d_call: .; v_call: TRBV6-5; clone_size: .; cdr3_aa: CASRQPGNNIQYF; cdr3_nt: TGTGCCAGCAGACAACCGGGGAATAACATTCAGTACTTC
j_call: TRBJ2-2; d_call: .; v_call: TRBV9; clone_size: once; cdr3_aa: CASSVNYPGELFF; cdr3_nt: TGTGCCAGCAGCGTAAACTACCCCGGGGAGCTGTTTTTT
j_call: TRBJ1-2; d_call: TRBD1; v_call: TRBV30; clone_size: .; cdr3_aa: CAGPVTGHYGYTF; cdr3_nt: TGTGCCGGGCCTGTGACAGGGCACTATGGCTACACCTTC
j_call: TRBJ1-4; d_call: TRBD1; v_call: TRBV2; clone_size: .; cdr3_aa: CASSEGGQSNEKLFF; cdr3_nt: TGTGCCAGCAGTGAAGGGGGACAGAGTAATGAAAAACTGTTTTTT
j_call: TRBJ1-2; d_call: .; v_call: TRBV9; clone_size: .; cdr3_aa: CASSPPQGLNYGYTF; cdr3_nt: TGTGCCAGCAGCCCCCCGCAAGGACTTAACTATGGCTACACCTTC